This T cell receptor beta chain was identified during a study of T cells in women clearing cervical HPV infection. Study information: Controls gave blood once infection was undetectable; cases at lesion identification. Case blood was drawn a median about 150 days after lesion detection. Only a few women had HLA typing results available.

Cervical HPV DNA detected by MY09/MY11 PCR, typed by dot-blot. The assay was immunoSEQ multiplex PCR, and TCRdb's table has in-frame clones only and misses some. The record lists about 15,000 clones, of which the ten most abundant hold about 7.6%. Material for sequencing was blood buffy coat. The clonotype comes from a woman between 18 and 70 years old with a cervical HPV16 infection that either progressed to CIN3+ or cleared (not recorded which).

The CDR3 DNA, read in part, is TGTGCCAGCAGTCCACGGCGAACAACTAATGAAAAG. Its translation is CASSPRRTTNEK. The full CDR3 protein reads CASSPRRTTNEKLFF. The chain has TRBV2 and TRBJ2-2; D ambiguous. The read finishes 3 residues shy of the CDR3 end, and the germline J gene is used to complete it. In germline, CDR1 is SNHLY, CDR2 FYNNEI. This CDR3 is built from 15 residues.